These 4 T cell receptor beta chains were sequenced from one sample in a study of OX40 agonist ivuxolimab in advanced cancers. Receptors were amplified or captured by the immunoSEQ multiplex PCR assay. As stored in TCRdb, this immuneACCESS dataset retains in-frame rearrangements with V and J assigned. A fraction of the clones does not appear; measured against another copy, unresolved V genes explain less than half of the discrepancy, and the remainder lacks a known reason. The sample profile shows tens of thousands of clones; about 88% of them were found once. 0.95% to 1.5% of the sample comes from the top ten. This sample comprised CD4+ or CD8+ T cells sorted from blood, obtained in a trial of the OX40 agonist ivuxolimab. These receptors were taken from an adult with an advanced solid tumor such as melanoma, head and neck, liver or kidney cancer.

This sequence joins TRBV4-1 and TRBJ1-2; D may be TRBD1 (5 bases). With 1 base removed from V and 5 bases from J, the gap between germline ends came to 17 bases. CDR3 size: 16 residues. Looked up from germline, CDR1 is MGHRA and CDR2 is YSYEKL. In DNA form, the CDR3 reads TGCGCCAGCAGCCAAGCCTTCGGGACCCTACCATATGGCTACACCTTC. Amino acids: CASSQAFGTLPYGYTF.

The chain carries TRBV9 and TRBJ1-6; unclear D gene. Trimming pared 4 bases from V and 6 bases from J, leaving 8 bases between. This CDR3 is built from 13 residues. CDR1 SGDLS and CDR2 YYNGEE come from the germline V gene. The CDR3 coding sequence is TGTGCCAGCAGCCCCCGACCTAATTCACCCCTCCACTTT. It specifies CASSPRPNSPLHF.

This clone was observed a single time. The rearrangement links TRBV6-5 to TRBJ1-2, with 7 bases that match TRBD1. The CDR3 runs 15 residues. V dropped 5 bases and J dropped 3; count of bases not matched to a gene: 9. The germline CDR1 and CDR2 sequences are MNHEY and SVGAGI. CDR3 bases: TGTGCCAGCAGTGGCCCGACAGGGACGGACTATGGCTACACCTTC. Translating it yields CASSGPTGTDYGYTF.

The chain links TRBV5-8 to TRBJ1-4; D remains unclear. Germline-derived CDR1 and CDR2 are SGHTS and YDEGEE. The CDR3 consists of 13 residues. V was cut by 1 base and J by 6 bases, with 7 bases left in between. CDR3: CASSLLRDEKLFF. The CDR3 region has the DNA TGTGCCAGCAGCTTGCTCCGTGATGAAAAACTGTTTTTT.